This is a list of T cell receptor beta chains from one sample in a study of T-cell memory formation after mild COVID-19. TCRdb recomputed calls from the 5' RACE reads with MiXCR, one row per CDR3 protein. Of around 100,000 distinct CDR3 sequences listed, about 20% are singletons. The sample was PBMCs or a T cell subset sorted from them (not recorded which). The source of these receptors is a man aged 18 to 29 who had mild COVID-19 (a few samples of this study predate the infection). Cell type and time point are not known. The CDR3 runs from the conserved cysteine through the conserved F or W. Each record gives: V gene, J gene, CDR3 protein.

v_call: TRBV28
j_call: TRBJ2-5
cdr3_aa: CASQRAGGKETQYF

v_call: TRBV12-3/TRBV12-4
j_call: TRBJ2-3
cdr3_aa: CASRWSDSGITDTQYF

v_call: TRBV7-9
j_call: TRBJ2-3
cdr3_aa: CASSWEIPEQYF

v_call: TRBV6-5
j_call: TRBJ2-2
cdr3_aa: CASSYIDGGPSGDGELFF

v_call: TRBV29-1
j_call: TRBJ2-3
cdr3_aa: CSVDWQGITDTQYF

v_call: TRBV7-9
j_call: TRBJ1-6
cdr3_aa: CASSLVGTGDDYNSPLHF

v_call: TRBV4-2
j_call: TRBJ2-3
cdr3_aa: CASSQLSGGPSDTQYF

v_call: TRBV7-9
j_call: TRBJ1-2
cdr3_aa: CASSLARDRAVVGYTF

v_call: TRBV6-2/TRBV6-3
j_call: TRBJ2-1
cdr3_aa: CASSFASSNEQFF

v_call: TRBV6-2/TRBV6-3
j_call: TRBJ2-1
cdr3_aa: CASSDSGIYEQFF

v_call: TRBV11-2
j_call: TRBJ2-4
cdr3_aa: CASSSGLADMGIQYF

v_call: TRBV12-3/TRBV12-4
j_call: TRBJ2-3
cdr3_aa: CASSWTSGSRDTQYF

v_call: TRBV12-3/TRBV12-4
j_call: TRBJ1-1
cdr3_aa: CASSFQDGGMNTEAFF

v_call: TRBV29-1
j_call: TRBJ2-5
cdr3_aa: CSVVIAALTDAETQYF

v_call: TRBV11-2
j_call: TRBJ1-2
cdr3_aa: CASSFARGTYGYTF

v_call: TRBV29-1
j_call: TRBJ2-1
cdr3_aa: CSVGSTSGAEQFF

v_call: TRBV19
j_call: TRBJ1-1
cdr3_aa: CASSMASATEAFF

v_call: TRBV7-8
j_call: TRBJ2-1
cdr3_aa: CASSHSPPGTDKYNEQFF

v_call: TRBV7-9
j_call: TRBJ2-1
cdr3_aa: CASSSNEQFF

v_call: TRBV20-1
j_call: TRBJ2-3
cdr3_aa: CSARDRERGAITDTQYF

v_call: TRBV7-6
j_call: TRBJ2-5
cdr3_aa: CASSREQTTQETQYF

v_call: TRBV12-3/TRBV12-4
j_call: TRBJ1-1
cdr3_aa: CASRNRGQGNTEAFF

v_call: TRBV13
j_call: TRBJ1-2
cdr3_aa: CASSLSGNGYTF

v_call: TRBV3-1
j_call: TRBJ2-1
cdr3_aa: CASSQVTANRRYNEQFF

v_call: TRBV6-1
j_call: TRBJ1-1
cdr3_aa: CASSEGRAAFF

v_call: TRBV4-2
j_call: TRBJ2-2
cdr3_aa: CASSLGLAGGAGTGELFF

v_call: TRBV6-5
j_call: TRBJ2-5
cdr3_aa: CASSHPERSGKTQYF

v_call: TRBV7-9
j_call: TRBJ2-5
cdr3_aa: CASRPPGEPTRWGTQYF

v_call: TRBV7-9
j_call: TRBJ1-5
cdr3_aa: CASSLDGGYRPQHF

v_call: TRBV24-1
j_call: TRBJ2-2
cdr3_aa: CATSGSGRELFF

v_call: TRBV6-4
j_call: TRBJ2-3
cdr3_aa: CASSDVAGSTDTQYF

v_call: TRBV4-1
j_call: TRBJ2-7
cdr3_aa: CASGDGVHEQYF

v_call: TRBV7-6
j_call: TRBJ1-1
cdr3_aa: CASSLVPVAGRGNTEAFF

v_call: TRBV12-5
j_call: TRBJ2-3
cdr3_aa: CASGLSSSGITDTQYF

v_call: TRBV4-3
j_call: TRBJ2-6
cdr3_aa: CASSQALAGNSGANVLTF

v_call: TRBV20-1
j_call: TRBJ1-1
cdr3_aa: CSAKVVLNTEAFF

v_call: TRBV7-9
j_call: TRBJ2-1
cdr3_aa: CASSGGPQGAPYNEQFF

v_call: TRBV28
j_call: TRBJ1-2
cdr3_aa: CASSLYYSVYGYTF

v_call: TRBV28
j_call: TRBJ2-1
cdr3_aa: CASSPEALYNEQFF

v_call: TRBV2
j_call: TRBJ2-2
cdr3_aa: CASMKFRDTGELFF

v_call: TRBV12-3/TRBV12-4
j_call: TRBJ2-2
cdr3_aa: CASSKTTGRVTGELFF

v_call: TRBV4-1
j_call: TRBJ2-7
cdr3_aa: CASSQDSGTAYEQYF

v_call: TRBV27
j_call: TRBJ1-6
cdr3_aa: CASSLRPIYNSPLHF

v_call: TRBV4-1
j_call: TRBJ2-7
cdr3_aa: CASSHRGPTYEQYF

v_call: TRBV6-2/TRBV6-3
j_call: TRBJ2-7
cdr3_aa: CASSLSLSYEQYF

v_call: TRBV5-1
j_call: TRBJ2-7
cdr3_aa: CASSLTGTGGLEQYF

v_call: TRBV5-1
j_call: TRBJ1-1
cdr3_aa: CASSLRQETEAFF

v_call: TRBV6-5
j_call: TRBJ2-1
cdr3_aa: CASSSNGGGEQFF

v_call: TRBV10-3
j_call: TRBJ2-3
cdr3_aa: CAISERARGDTQYF

v_call: TRBV7-9
j_call: TRBJ2-2
cdr3_aa: CASRAGQGNTGELFF

v_call: TRBV9
j_call: TRBJ2-2
cdr3_aa: CASSVGSTGELFF

v_call: TRBV12-3/TRBV12-4
j_call: TRBJ1-5
cdr3_aa: CASSLTGSNQPQHF

v_call: TRBV27
j_call: TRBJ1-6
cdr3_aa: CASSLGSGPGSYNSPLHF

v_call: TRBV4-3
j_call: TRBJ1-5
cdr3_aa: CASSYRQGGNQPQHF

v_call: TRBV14
j_call: TRBJ2-3
cdr3_aa: CASSQLLSGGTSRDTQYF

v_call: TRBV27
j_call: TRBJ1-2
cdr3_aa: CASSLSQLGQGEGYTF